The 27 T cell receptor beta chains below all came from one sample that was sequenced in a study of T cells in Graves' hyperthyroidism and ophthalmopathy. Researchers took RNA transcripts and amplified the TCR beta CDR3 regions from them. Using the HTBI primer set, a first-round RT-PCR was run on the TCR CDR3. MiXCR, run by TCRdb on the multiplex PCR reads, gives a single entry per CDR3 protein. The data hold hundreds of thousands of distinct CDR3 sequences, with roughly 15% observed a single time. Specimen: blood. All receptors derive from a woman between 18 and 29 years old with Graves' ophthalmopathy.

The sample holds a few counts of this clonotype. One base away lies a much larger clone, so this may be a sequencing read error. The chain recombines TRBV20-1 with TRBJ2-1; weak D call: TRBD1 (8 bases). Per the germline V gene, CDR1 is DFQATT and CDR2 is SNEGSKA (reference sequence). This CDR3 is built from 14 residues. In nucleotides, the CDR3 is TGCAGTGCTAGCCTGGACAGGGACTACAATGGGCAGTTCTTC. This codes for CSASLDRDYNGQFF.

The table lists this clonotype with a few counts. The chain's CDR3 is CASSFPQLGSGTGVYGYTF. CDR3 nucleotide sequence: TGTGCCAGCAGCTTTCCCCAACTCGGTTCCGGGACAGGGGTCTATGGCTACACCTTC. The chain joins TRBV5-6 to TRBJ1-2; 10 nucleotides agree with TRBD1. The length of the CDR3 is 19 residues. Germline V gives CDR1 SGHDT, CDR2 YYEEEE. V lost 2 bases to trimming and J lost 4 bases; unmatched junction nucleotides: 17. The entire variable domain, with the rest obtained from reference TRBV5-6 and TRBJ1-2, is as follows: DAGVTQSPTHLIKTRGQQVTLRCSPKSGHDTVSWYQQALGQGPQFIFQYYEEEERQRGNFPDRFSGHQFPNYSSELNVNALLLGDSALYLCASSFPQLGSGTGVYGYTFGSGTRLTVV.

This clonotype was seen only a few times. The rearrangement uses TRBV11-1 and TRBJ2-5, with 10 bases identical to TRBD2. Germline CDR1 SGHAT, CDR2 FQDESV (reference sequence). V shed 5 bases, J shed 3 bases, and the junction held 6 bases outside the gene matches. This CDR3 comprises 15 residues. DNA of the CDR3: TGTGCCAGCAGCGCGCTAGCGGGAGACGAAGAGACCCAGTACTTC. Translating gives CASSALAGDEETQYF.

This clonotype has at least ten counts. The chain recombines TRBV27 with TRBJ2-3; the D is unclear. CDR1 MNHEY and CDR2 SMNVEV come from the germline V gene (reference sequence). The CDR3 is 16 residues long. Trimming took off 2 bases at V and 5 bases at J, with 17 bases between the two ends. Here the CDR3 reads CASSLNQPRRGDTQYF. The CDR3 DNA reads as TGTGCCAGCAGTTTAAACCAGCCGCGCCGAGGAGATACGCAGTATTTT.

The chain joins TRBV6-4 to TRBJ2-6; no definite D call. The CDR3 consists of 16 residues. The germline V and J ends were trimmed by 2 bases and 0 bases, with 8 bases remaining between them. Germline V gene data show CDR1 as MRHNA and CDR2 as SNTAGT. The CDR3 region has the DNA TGTGCCAGCAGTGACGGCGGTTCCTCTGGGGCCAACGTCCTGACTTTC. Its translation is CASSDGGSSGANVLTF.

The chain joins TRBV7-2 to TRBJ2-1, with D possibly matching TRBD2 (7 bases). V was pared by 5 bases and J by 10 bases, with 15 bases between. CDR1 is SGHTA, CDR2 FQGNSA, per germline. The CDR3 consists of 13 residues. In DNA form, the CDR3 reads TGTGCCAGCAGCGCCCGGGGGGCAGGGGAGCAGTTCTTC. Translated: CASSARGAGEQFF.

This clonotype was seen at least ten times. The CDR3 coding sequence is TGTGCCAGCAGTTTAGACGGAGGCTCCTACGAGCAGTACTTC. Translating it yields CASSLDGGSYEQYF. The V gene is TRBV28, the J gene TRBJ2-7; possibly TRBD2 for D (5 bases). V lost 2 bases to trimming and J lost 0 bases, with 8 bases between them. The germline CDR1 and CDR2 sequences are MDHEN and SYDVKM. The CDR3 spans 14 residues.

This clonotype has ten or more counts. This chain links TRBV11-2 with TRBJ2-7; no clear D. The CDR3 extends over 16 amino acids. V lost 2 bases, J lost 0 bases, and 14 bases lay in between. Germline lookup yields CDR1 SGHAT and CDR2 FQNNGV. CDR3 DNA sequence: TGTGCCAGCAGCTTATTAACCGGCAGCACCTCCTACGAGCAGTACTTC. Its translation: CASSLLTGSTSYEQYF.

This clonotype occurred many times. V usage is TRBV20-1 and J usage is TRBJ2-1, with D possibly being TRBD2 (7 bases). The germline V gene has CDR1 DFQATT and CDR2 SNEGSKA (reference sequence). The CDR3 length is 16 residues. V was trimmed by 5 bases and J by 3 bases, leaving 20 bases between them. In nucleotides, the CDR3 is TGCAGTGCTGACGGGGGCGGGAGTCTGAGCTACAATGAGCAGTTCTTC. This translates into CSADGGGSLSYNEQFF.

This clonotype has more than one count but fewer than ten. The CDR3 bases are TGTGCCAGCAGCTTCCTCCAAGCGGGTGAGACCCAGTACTTC. Translation: CASSFLQAGETQYF. The chain joins TRBV11-2 to TRBJ2-5, with D maybe TRBD2 (6 bases). The CDR3 runs 14 residues. Germline V gives CDR1 SGHAT, CDR2 FQNNGV. Trimming pared 3 bases from V and 5 bases from J, leaving 13 bases between.

Remarks on this clonotype: A much larger clone sits a single nucleotide away, making a read error possible. The rearrangement links TRBV29-1 to TRBJ1-1; weak D call: TRBD1 (5 bases). Germline V gene lookup returns CDR1 SQVTM and CDR2 ANQGSEA. The CDR3 consists of 14 residues. The CDR3 region is CSAGAPDLNTEALF. The CDR3 nucleotides are TGCAGCGCCGGGGCCCCGGATCTGAACACTGAAGCTCTCTTT.

The chain is built from TRBV20-1 and TRBJ2-3; no firm D call. Germline CDR1 is DFQATT and CDR2 is SNEGSKA (reference sequence). This CDR3 is built from 12 residues. The V gene lost 0 bases and the J gene lost 6 bases, with 7 bases spanning the gap. CDR3 in amino acids: CSARDPTDTQYF. CDR3 bases: TGCAGTGCTAGAGATCCCACGGATACGCAGTATTTT.

The V and J genes are TRBV28 and TRBJ2-7; 15 bases are a match to TRBD2. The CDR3 is 18 residues long. Per the germline V gene, CDR1 is MDHEN and CDR2 is SYDVKM. V shed 7 bases and J 6 bases; nucleotides not matched to a gene: 16. The CDR3 coding sequence is TGTGCCAGCAACCCAACGGTGAGGACTAGCGGGGGGGACCGCGAGCAGTACTTC. Translating gives CASNPTVRTSGGDREQYF.

In this sample, this clonotype turned up many times. The J gene is TRBJ1-2, the V gene TRBV29-1; D may be TRBD1 (6 bases). The length of the CDR3 is 14 residues. The V gene's germline CDR1 is SQVTM and CDR2 ANQGSEA. V lost 4 bases, J lost 3 bases, and 15 bases lay in between. The CDR3 is CSVGGGRDDYGYTF. In nucleotides, the CDR3 is TGCAGCGTTGGGGGGGGCAGGGATGACTATGGCTACACCTTC.

This clonotype was observed many times. The chain employs TRBV20-1 and TRBJ1-1; D perhaps matches TRBD1 (5 bases). The length of the CDR3 is 13 residues. Germline V gives CDR1 DFQATT, CDR2 SNEGSKA (reference sequence). Trimming cost V 3 bases and J 1 base, with 9 bases left between them. CDR3 region: CSARSQGNTEAFF. CDR3 sequence (DNA): TGCAGTGCTAGGTCCCAGGGGAACACTGAAGCTTTCTTT.

The sample holds many counts of this clonotype. V is TRBV6-2 or TRBV6-3 and J is TRBJ2-1, with D tentatively TRBD2 (6 bases). V dropped 9 bases and J dropped 8 bases, with 20 bases sitting between them. Germline V lookup: CDR1 MNHEY, CDR2 SVGEGT. The CDR3 totals 14 residues. CDR3 residues: CARETGGVRDEQFF. The CDR3 nucleotides read TGTGCCAGGGAGACTGGCGGGGTCCGAGATGAGCAGTTCTTC.

This clonotype has ten or more counts. This rearrangement joins TRBV6-1 to TRBJ2-7; 11 bases align to TRBD2. The V gene's germline CDR1 is MNHNS and CDR2 SASEGT. This CDR3 spans 16 amino acids. J gave up 2 bases and V 6 bases, and 9 bases lay outside the gene matches. CDR3 coding DNA: TGTGCCAGCAGCCCCACACCTAGCGGGAGGACCTACGAGCAGTACTTC. This translates into CASSPTPSGRTYEQYF.

This clonotype was recorded at least ten times. The chain has TRBV5-1 and TRBJ1-2; D not certain. The CDR3 covers 12 residues. Trimming removed 3 bases at V and 4 bases at J, with 7 bases between. CDR1 SGHRS and CDR2 YFSETQ come from the germline V gene. The CDR3 bases are TGCGCCAGCAGCTCGACTACCTATGGCTACACCTTC. The encoded protein is CASSSTTYGYTF.

This clonotype showed up many times. This chain joins TRBV20-1 and TRBJ2-1; perhaps TRBD2 as D (5 bases). The germline V gene has CDR1 DFQATT and CDR2 SNEGSKA (reference sequence). This CDR3 has 14 amino acids. The ends were cut back, 1 base at V and 9 bases at J, with 16 bases in the middle. The CDR3 DNA follows: TGCAGTGCTAGAGTCCCTCCCGAGGGCGGTGAGCAGTTCTTC. It specifies CSARVPPEGGEQFF.

This clonotype occurred many times. This rearrangement joins TRBV7-2 to TRBJ1-5; D is undetermined. CDR1 SGHTA and CDR2 FQGNSA come from the germline V gene. V lost 1 base to trimming and J lost 4 bases, with 11 bases between them. This CDR3 is built from 15 residues. CDR3 coding DNA: TGTGCCAGCAGCTTAGTCCGGGCAGCTAATCAGCCCCAGCATTTT. Amino acids: CASSLVRAANQPQHF.

In its sample, this clonotype was seen many times. The V gene is TRBV20-1, the J gene TRBJ2-1, with 9 bases aligning to TRBD2. The J segment lost 4 bases and the V segment lost 6 bases, leaving 10 bases of the junction unmatched. The germline CDR1 and CDR2 sequences are DFQATT and SNEGSKA (reference sequence). This CDR3 is 15 amino acids long. The CDR3 DNA follows: TGCAGTGCCGGCGGCGGGAGGGAATATTACAATGAGCAGTTCTTC. This encodes CSAGGGREYYNEQFF.

This clonotype appeared many times. V gene TRBV13 combines with J gene TRBJ1-1; no firm D call. Trimming shortened V by 5 bases and J by 4 bases, and 11 bases separated the two germline ends. The CDR3 covers 13 residues. The germline CDR1 and CDR2 sequences are PRHDT and FYEKMQ (reference sequence). Here the CDR3 DNA reads TGTGCCAGCAGCCTATTGGGGTTCACTGAAGCTTTCTTT. Translation: CASSLLGFTEAFF.

This clonotype showed up many times. CDR3 nucleotides: TGTGCCAGCAGCTCTAGACTAGCGGGAGGGCCTCTCAATGAGCAGTTCTTC. Translation: CASSSRLAGGPLNEQFF. The chain links TRBV11-2 to TRBJ2-1; 14 bases agree with TRBD2. The CDR3 has 17 amino acids. Looked up from germline, CDR1 is SGHAT and CDR2 is FQNNGV. The V and J ends lost 4 bases and 6 bases, in that order; junction bases with no gene match: 8.

This clonotype was found many times. The V gene is TRBV12-3 or TRBV12-4, the J gene TRBJ2-2; D not certain. The CDR3 is 12 amino acids. V lost 5 bases and J 4 bases, leaving 5 bases between the germline ends. Here the CDR3 DNA reads TGTGCCAGCAGTAGATCCACCGGGGAGCTGTTTTTT. It specifies CASSRSTGELFF.

This clonotype has a handful of counts. V is TRBV4-3 and J is TRBJ1-4; tentative D call: TRBD1 (5 bases). Germline CDR1 reads LGHNA; CDR2 reads YSLEER. V dropped 1 base and J dropped 2 bases, with 14 bases sitting between them. This CDR3 is 17 amino acids long. The CDR3 sequence: CASSQAFSGHTNEKLFF. CDR3 in DNA: TGCGCCAGCAGCCAAGCATTTTCAGGACACACTAATGAAAAACTGTTTTTT.

Many counts were recorded for this clonotype. This chain joins TRBV11-2 and TRBJ2-3, with 8 positions matching TRBD2. Germline values: CDR1 SGHAT, CDR2 FQNNGV. The length of the CDR3 is 16 residues. The trim removed 6 bases at V and 3 bases at J, leaving 11 bases unmatched. The CDR3 DNA is TGTGCCAGCAGGCCGCTCACGGGGGGGCCTACAGATACGCAGTATTTT. It is translated as CASRPLTGGPTDTQYF. Supplemented by reference TRBV11-2 and TRBJ2-3, the full variable domain reads EAGVAQSPRYKIIEKRQSVAFWCNPISGHATLYWYQQILGQGPKLLIQFQNNGVVDDSQLPKDRFSAERLKGVDSTLKIQPAKLEDSAVYLCASRPLTGGPTDTQYFGPGTRLTVL.

The sample holds many counts of this clonotype. The V gene is TRBV30, the J gene TRBJ2-3; 10 bases fit TRBD2. The CDR3 is made up of 14 amino acids. The V gene end was trimmed by 3 bases and the J gene end by 7 bases; junction bases not matched to a gene: 7. CDR1 GTSNPN and CDR2 SVGIG come from the germline V gene (reference sequence). The CDR3 DNA reads TGTGCCTGGAGGGGAGCGGGAGGGCTGTATACGCAGTATTTT. Amino acid sequence: CAWRGAGGLYTQYF.